The present T cell receptor (beta chain) was sequenced within a study of cytomegalovirus exposure and HLA in healthy donors. Study conclusions and caveats: The listing of 150 to 200 TCR beta chains classed them as cytomegalovirus-associated.

CDR1 is SGDLS and CDR2 is YYNGEE in the germline V gene. This CDR3 contains 17 residues. V gave up 2 bases and J gave up 6 bases; unmatched junction bases: 8. Concerning this clone itself: Its target is unknown.

Repertoires were generated with immunoSEQ multiplex PCR, while TCRdb's copy carries only in-frame clones and drops some. The sample lists tens of thousands of clones, about 96% occurring once. The clonotype comes from a man between 18 and 35 years old in good health and CMV-seronegative. V is TRBV9 and J is TRBJ2-7, with TRBD2 matching 16 bases. The sample taken for sequencing was PBMCs. The CDR3 here is CASSVGTSGRETSEQYF. Here the CDR3 DNA reads TGTGCCAGCAGCGTTGGGACTAGCGGGAGGGAAACATCCGAGCAGTACTTC.